This TCR beta chain was identified during a study of control samples from healthy donors and cancer patients. TCRdb's copy holds only in-frame clones and misses some; the assay was immunoSEQ multiplex PCR. The table has about 73,000 clones, over 75% seen once. CDR1 is SGHNT, CDR2 YENEEA, per germline. V was cut by 5 bases and J by 1 base, with 14 bases left in between. The CDR3 has 15 residues. The chain recombines TRBV11-3 with TRBJ1-1; a weak D match, TRBD1 (5 bases). The TCR was taken from a woman aged 45-65 years in good health. The specimen was blood. This chain's CDR3 is CASSQGGASNTEAFF. The CDR3, as DNA: TGTGCCAGCAGCCAGGGCGGGGCTTCGAACACTGAAGCTTTCTTT.